This T cell receptor beta chain emerged from a study of blood T cells in healthy people across ages. This clonotype has only a few counts. The donors, all healthy, were Caucasians living in Russia, aged about 6 to 100. PCR was performed a second time for about 6 to 11 cycles using a sample-barcoded 5' primer and a J-beta primer mix. TCRdb reanalysed the 5' RACE reads using MiXCR and keeps one entry per CDR3 protein. Among 1.4 million or so distinct CDR3 sequences listed, approximately 42% were seen once. The CDR3 covers 13 residues. Germline lookup yields CDR1 DFQATT and CDR2 SNEGSKA (reference sequence).

Input material: blood. The source is a woman aged 18-29 years in good health. The chain couples TRBV20-1 to TRBJ2-4; 7 nucleotides match TRBD1. The DNA matches TRBJ2-7 better at its end, which makes the J call doubtful. CDR3 region: CSASGDSNYEQYF. In nucleotides, the CDR3 is TGCAGTGCTAGCGGGGACAGTAACTACGAGCAGTACTTC.